Listed below are T cell receptor beta chains from one sample, sequenced in a study of cytomegalovirus exposure and HLA in healthy donors. TCRdb keeps only in-frame clones here, not all; method: immunoSEQ multiplex PCR. Of about 160,000 clones in the sample, 80% were seen once. Sequencing was performed on PBMCs. Receptor source: a man younger than 30 in good health and CMV-seropositive. Both conserved end residues are part of each CDR3. A D gene is named only where the DNA matches it firmly. Clone sizes are given selectively: once, few, many, or a class where the clone is expanded.

j_gene: TRBJ2-1
d_gene: NA
v_gene: TRBV7-8
len: 17
abundance: once
CDR3nt: TGTGCCAGCAGGTTTACTCGGCGGGGTGTGATGGGCGATGAGCAGTTCTTC
CDR3aa: CASRFTRRGVMGDEQFF

j_gene: TRBJ1-1
d_gene: NA
v_gene: TRBV7-9
len: 13
abundance: once
CDR3nt: TGTGCCAGCAGCCCCAACAGGGCCCCTGAAGCTTTCTTT
CDR3aa: CASSPNRAPEAFF

j_gene: TRBJ2-7
d_gene: TRBD2
v_gene: TRBV5-3
len: 16
abundance: NA
CDR3nt: TGTGCCAGAAGCCGTTGGGGCAGCGGGAGTGCTCACGAGCAGTACTTC
CDR3aa: CARSRWGSGSAHEQYF

j_gene: TRBJ2-2
d_gene: TRBD1
v_gene: TRBV10-3
len: 16
abundance: NA
CDR3nt: TGTGCCATCAGTGAAGGGACAGGTCGTAACACCGGGGAGCTGTTTTTT
CDR3aa: CAISEGTGRNTGELFF

j_gene: TRBJ2-1
d_gene: TRBD2
v_gene: TRBV7-9
len: 14
abundance: NA
CDR3nt: TGTGCCAGCAGTTATACGGGACTAGCATCTAGCCCGTTCTTC
CDR3aa: CASSYTGLASSPFF

j_gene: TRBJ1-5
d_gene: NA
v_gene: TRBV11-2
len: 14
abundance: NA
CDR3nt: TGTGCCAGCAGCTTGGCAGGGGACGGCGGCCCCCAGCATTTT
CDR3aa: CASSLAGDGGPQHF

j_gene: TRBJ1-2
d_gene: NA
v_gene: TRBV2
len: 12
abundance: NA
CDR3nt: TGTGCCAGCAGTGAAAGGGGGTATGGCTACACCTTC
CDR3aa: CASSERGYGYTF

j_gene: TRBJ1-1
d_gene: NA
v_gene: TRBV5-6
len: 13
abundance: NA
CDR3nt: TGTGCCAGCAGCCAACAGGGGAACACTGAAGCTTTCTTT
CDR3aa: CASSQQGNTEAFF

j_gene: TRBJ2-1
d_gene: NA
v_gene: TRBV4-3
len: 17
abundance: NA
CDR3nt: TGCGCCAGCAGCCAAGAGTGGGGACTGGCCCCATACAATGAGCAGTTCTTC
CDR3aa: CASSQEWGLAPYNEQFF

j_gene: TRBJ2-7
d_gene: TRBD2
v_gene: TRBV7-9
len: 15
abundance: few
CDR3nt: TGTGCCAGCAGCTTAGCCACTAGCGTACCCTACGAGCAGTACTTC
CDR3aa: CASSLATSVPYEQYF

j_gene: TRBJ1-2
d_gene: TRBD1
v_gene: TRBV2
len: 14
abundance: NA
CDR3nt: TGTGCCAGCAGTCCGACAGGGCTCAGCTATGGCTACACCTTC
CDR3aa: CASSPTGLSYGYTF

j_gene: TRBJ2-2
d_gene: TRBD2
v_gene: TRBV5-1
len: 17
abundance: NA
CDR3nt: TGCGCCAGCAGCTTGGAAAGCGGGAGGGCGAACACCGGGGAGCTGTTTTTT
CDR3aa: CASSLESGRANTGELFF

j_gene: TRBJ1-1
d_gene: NA
v_gene: TRBV7-9
len: 14
abundance: NA
CDR3nt: TGTGCCAGCAGCCCAACCGGGCGGGGCACTGAAGCTTTCTTT
CDR3aa: CASSPTGRGTEAFF

j_gene: TRBJ2-7
d_gene: TRBD2
v_gene: TRBV9
len: 13
abundance: few
CDR3nt: TGTGCCAGCAGCCATGGGACTACCTACGAGCAGTACTTC
CDR3aa: CASSHGTTYEQYF

j_gene: TRBJ2-7
d_gene: NA
v_gene: TRBV7-3
len: 13
abundance: NA
CDR3nt: TGTGCCAGCAGCTACACCTCAGTGGACGAGCAGTACTTC
CDR3aa: CASSYTSVDEQYF

j_gene: TRBJ2-1
d_gene: TRBD1
v_gene: TRBV13
len: 13
abundance: NA
CDR3nt: TGTGCCAGCAGCACCAGGGGGAAGGATGAGCAGTTCTTC
CDR3aa: CASSTRGKDEQFF

j_gene: TRBJ2-7
d_gene: NA
v_gene: TRBV5-1
len: 15
abundance: once
CDR3nt: TGCGCCAGCTCTACTGCCGGAGACTTCCCCTACGAGCAGTACTTC
CDR3aa: CASSTAGDFPYEQYF

j_gene: TRBJ1-1
d_gene: TRBD1
v_gene: TRBV7-9
len: 15
abundance: NA
CDR3nt: TGTGCCAGCAGCGTTACCGGGACAGGGAACACTGAAGCTTTCTTT
CDR3aa: CASSVTGTGNTEAFF

j_gene: TRBJ2-7
d_gene: NA
v_gene: TRBV7-9
len: 14
abundance: NA
CDR3nt: TGTGCCAGCAGCCTCAGTGAAAGCTCCTACGAGCAGTACTTC
CDR3aa: CASSLSESSYEQYF

j_gene: TRBJ1-2
d_gene: NA
v_gene: TRBV6-4
len: 12
abundance: NA
CDR3nt: TGTGCCAGCAGTGACTCTATCGATGGCTACACCTTC
CDR3aa: CASSDSIDGYTF

j_gene: TRBJ2-3
d_gene: TRBD2
v_gene: TRBV19
len: 16
abundance: NA
CDR3nt: TGTGCCAGCAGACCTACCGGGACTAGCGGGAGAGGCACGCAGTATTTT
CDR3aa: CASRPTGTSGRGTQYF

j_gene: TRBJ1-2
d_gene: NA
v_gene: TRBV5-1
len: 15
abundance: once
CDR3nt: TGCGCCAGCAGCGCGGCCAGTCCTTTCGGAAGTGGCTACACCTTC
CDR3aa: CASSAASPFGSGYTF

j_gene: TRBJ2-7
d_gene: TRBD1
v_gene: TRBV7-9
len: 13
abundance: NA
CDR3nt: TGTGCCAGCATCGGCCTGGACAGGGACGAGCAGTACTTC
CDR3aa: CASIGLDRDEQYF

j_gene: TRBJ2-1
d_gene: TRBD1
v_gene: TRBV11-2
len: 12
abundance: NA
CDR3nt: TGTGCCAGCAGAAGACAGGGAATGCAACAGTTCTTC
CDR3aa: CASRRQGMQQFF

j_gene: TRBJ2-2
d_gene: NA
v_gene: TRBV7-2
len: 15
abundance: NA
CDR3nt: TGTGCCAGCAGCGAGAGAGGGGGGGACACCGGGGAGCTGTTTTTT
CDR3aa: CASSERGGDTGELFF

j_gene: TRBJ1-5
d_gene: NA
v_gene: TRBV19
len: 15
abundance: NA
CDR3nt: TGTGCCAGTAGTCCAGAACAGGGTTGGTATTGGCCCCAGCATTTT
CDR3aa: CASSPEQGWYWPQHF

j_gene: TRBJ1-2
d_gene: NA
v_gene: TRBV14
len: 16
abundance: NA
CDR3nt: TGTGCCAGCAGCCAAATACAGGGAGATTTAAAATATGGCTACACCTTC
CDR3aa: CASSQIQGDLKYGYTF

j_gene: TRBJ2-1
d_gene: NA
v_gene: TRBV29-1
len: 15
abundance: few
CDR3nt: TGCAGCGTTGGGGTAAGGCTAGCTCCTTACAATGAGCAGTTCTTC
CDR3aa: CSVGVRLAPYNEQFF

j_gene: TRBJ2-7
d_gene: NA
v_gene: TRBV11-2
len: 13
abundance: NA
CDR3nt: TGTGCCAGCAGCTTAGGACAGTTATACGAGCAGTACTTC
CDR3aa: CASSLGQLYEQYF

j_gene: TRBJ2-5
d_gene: NA
v_gene: TRBV5-1
len: 13
abundance: NA
CDR3nt: TGCGCCAGCAAACTAGAGGGTCTAGAGACCCAGTACTTC
CDR3aa: CASKLEGLETQYF

j_gene: TRBJ1-1
d_gene: TRBD1
v_gene: TRBV7-2
len: 15
abundance: NA
CDR3nt: TGTGCCAGCAGCTTCAGTCTCACAGGGGTCACTGAAGCTTTCTTT
CDR3aa: CASSFSLTGVTEAFF

j_gene: TRBJ1-2
d_gene: NA
v_gene: TRBV27
len: 13
abundance: NA
CDR3nt: TGTGCCAGCAGTTTACAGGGGAACTATGGCTACACCTTC
CDR3aa: CASSLQGNYGYTF

j_gene: TRBJ1-1
d_gene: TRBD1
v_gene: TRBV7-9
len: 15
abundance: NA
CDR3nt: TGTGCCAGCAGCTTGGGACAGGGGCTGAACACTGAAGCTTTCTTT
CDR3aa: CASSLGQGLNTEAFF

j_gene: TRBJ1-1
d_gene: TRBD1
v_gene: TRBV19
len: 14
abundance: NA
CDR3nt: TGTGCCACCGGGACAGGGCGGAAGGACACTGAAGCTTTCTTT
CDR3aa: CATGTGRKDTEAFF

j_gene: TRBJ1-5
d_gene: NA
v_gene: TRBV2
len: 14
abundance: NA
CDR3nt: TGTGCCAGCATGAAGGGGGTTCGCAATCAGCCCCAGCATTTT
CDR3aa: CASMKGVRNQPQHF

j_gene: TRBJ1-2
d_gene: NA
v_gene: TRBV7-9
len: 13
abundance: once
CDR3nt: TGTGCCAGCAGCGAGGACAGCCTCCTTTCCCCTACCTTC
CDR3aa: CASSEDSLLSPTF

j_gene: TRBJ2-1
d_gene: NA
v_gene: TRBV19
len: 12
abundance: NA
CDR3nt: TGTGCCAGTAGTCCGAGGGAAAATAAGCAGTTCTTC
CDR3aa: CASSPRENKQFF

j_gene: TRBJ2-2
d_gene: NA
v_gene: TRBV5-5
len: 16
abundance: many
CDR3nt: TGTGCCAGCAGCCCGGCCCGGTATTCGGGCACCGGGGAGCTGTTTTTT
CDR3aa: CASSPARYSGTGELFF

j_gene: TRBJ2-7
d_gene: TRBD2
v_gene: TRBV5-4
len: 15
abundance: NA
CDR3nt: TGTGCCAGCAGCCCCGAGCGGGGCAGCTCCTACGAGCAGTACTTC
CDR3aa: CASSPERGSSYEQYF

j_gene: TRBJ2-1
d_gene: NA
v_gene: TRBV27
len: 15
abundance: NA
CDR3nt: TGTGCCAGCAGTTTATCGTTAGACTCGTTCAATGAGCAGTTCTTC
CDR3aa: CASSLSLDSFNEQFF

j_gene: TRBJ1-1
d_gene: NA
v_gene: TRBV19
len: 13
abundance: NA
CDR3nt: TGTGCCAGTAGTCAGGGTAAAGGGACTGAAGCTTTCTTT
CDR3aa: CASSQGKGTEAFF